This T cell receptor (beta chain) was documented in a study of breast tumors, draining lymph nodes, adjacent tissues (dated by TCRdb to 2016 to 2018). With respect to the entire study: TCR beta repertoires were compared across tumor, adjacent nontumor tissue and axillary lymph nodes obtained from breast cancer patients. The study aimed to assess the relationships and possible T-cell exchange between tumor, surrounding tissue and draining lymph node repertoires in human breast cancer. The paper's findings and limits, for the study overall: Tumor and nontumor tissue repertoires were found to be significantly more similar in luminal-like than in basal-like breast cancer. The study presented the conclusion that tumor T cells originate in lymph nodes as consistent with a hypothesis, not as something directly demonstrated. The data were judged consistent with most tumor T cells deriving from the lymph node and then expanding within tumor tissue. Tumor T-cell repertoires showed less diversity than lymph node repertoires and more diversity than nontumor tissue repertoires, and tumor T-cell repertoires showed preferential V and J gene usage.

The lymph node samples were taken from the axillary draining lymph nodes of breast cancer patients. Ten or more counts support this clonotype. Its specific antigen is unknown. It has no much larger one-base neighbor in the sample; base qualities were not kept. The run used an Illumina HiSeq 2000. TCR beta chain libraries were generated through multiplex PCR amplification. High-throughput sequencing was used to analyze the amplified TCR beta chain products. TCRdb trimmed public reads at Q25 via fastp, called clones via MiXCR and kept in-frame beta chains. Each CDR3 protein gets just one entry, which takes the most common genes and DNA from the rows behind it. Across this sample there are approximately 150,000 distinct CDR3 sequences, with about 33% seen only once. The ten largest clones add up to approximately 3.9% of the sample. The CDR3 goes from the cysteine to the phenylalanine over 13 residues. The CDR3 DNA has 39 bases and is translated from base 1. V loses 2 bases of germline sequence and J loses 6 bases, and the interval between the two ends is 9 bases. The germline V gene encodes CDR1 SGHTA and CDR2 FQGNSA.

Sequenced sample: axillary lymph node tissue. This chain joins TRBV7-2 to TRBJ2-3; the D gene remains uncertain. The TCR was taken from a female donor with breast cancer. Some clones in this sample may be carry-over from other donors' samples. The DNA sequence reads TGTGCCAGCAGCTTACTGTTTGAGGATACGCAGTATTTT. Translated, it gives CASSLLFEDTQYF.